This TCR beta chain was obtained from a study of metastatic and nonmetastatic thyroid tumors. Before thyroid surgery, none of the patients had received any treatment. This clone was detected ten times or more. The antigen remains unidentified. Study-wide results and caveats: For both blood and tumor, malignant thyroid tumors reportedly showed significantly higher TCR beta diversity than benign nodules did.

TCRdb re-called clones via MiXCR from the PCR reads. The table lists tens of thousands of clones, about 17% of them singletons. Germline V gene data show CDR1 as MNHEY and CDR2 as SMNVEV (reference sequence). The CDR3 contains 13 residues. Trimming took 7 bases from V and 7 from J; bases not matched to a gene: 10. This TCR came from a female donor with papillary thyroid cancer or a benign thyroid nodule (not recorded which). Some clones in this sample may be carry-over from other donors' samples. The sample consisted of blood. J is TRBJ2-7 and V is TRBV27; 7 positions match TRBD2. Here the CDR3 DNA reads TGTGCCAGCATCCCCCTTGAGGGAGGGGAGCAGTACTTC. This encodes CASIPLEGGEQYF.